This T cell receptor (beta chain) was identified in a study of T-cell reconstitution after alpha-beta-depleted transplantation in children. V trimming: 4 bases; J trimming: 0 bases; junction bases outside the gene matches: 3. This CDR3 has 15 amino acids. Points from the study as a whole: Once a year had passed after transplant, T-cell counts and diversity came mostly from newly produced T cells. Several hundred expanded graft clones reportedly supplied alpha-beta T cells about two months after transplant.

This clonotype was seen many times. The target antigen is unknown. A library of TCRbeta sequences, prepared with unique molecular identifiers, was generated. TCRdb processed the PCR reads anew with MiXCR; each CDR3 protein has one entry. The data show more than 90,000 distinct CDR3 sequences, 10% seen once. The V and J genes are TRBV12-3 or TRBV12-4 and TRBJ2-1; 7 positions match TRBD1. The material was PBMCs, obtained before TCRalphabeta/CD19-depleted stem cell transplant. The receptor was derived from a boy aged 2 to 9 with acute lymphoblastic leukemia, due to receive a stem cell transplant. CDR3 nucleotide sequence: TGTGCCAGCAGTTCTACAGGGGCCTCCTACAATGAGCAGTTCTTC. It is translated as CASSSTGASYNEQFF.